This TCR beta chain appears in the sequencing data of a study of blood T cell repertoires in COVID-19. Study information: PBMCs, B-cell-depleted T cells, or T cells provided the cDNA or gDNA that made up the material.

This clone has more than one count but fewer than ten. Sequencing was performed with immunoSEQ multiplex PCR; in TCRdb, only in-frame clones are kept and a portion is missing. The sample records roughly 220,000 clones, around 88% being singletons. Trimming took 2 bases from V and 6 from J; bases not matched to a gene: 9. CDR1 is SGDLS, CDR2 YYNGEE, per germline. This CDR3 region has 15 residues. Specimen: PBMCs or T cells enriched from blood (not recorded which). The sequence was collected from a woman aged 50 to 60 with acute COVID-19. The chain uses TRBV9 and TRBJ2-3; 7 bases map to TRBD1. Here the CDR3 DNA reads TGTGCCAGCAGCGTCCGGGACAGTCAATGGGATACGCAGTATTTT. As protein: CASSVRDSQWDTQYF.